Sequencing of this T cell receptor (beta chain) was carried out in a study of Ad26.COV2.S vaccination and SARS-CoV-2 variants. Study summary: The vaccine Ad26.COV2.S was put into the muscle once, or twice with 56 days between.

Whole-study results and caveats: Substantial post-vaccination breadth of spike-specific CD8+ and CD4+ T cell responses was reported.

The length of the CDR3 is 17 residues. V was pared by 3 bases and J by 1 base, with 18 bases between. Germline CDR1 reads MDHEN; CDR2 reads SYDVKM. This clone was found once. The antigen is undetermined. Treatment of the sample: roughly 19 received Ad26.COV2.S at low or high dose, single or two shots; 5 received placebo; per-sample allocation not given. Sampling took place 63 days after the first vaccine or placebo injection. The protocol was immunoSEQ multiplex PCR, while the TCRdb copy is restricted to in-frame clones and leaves out a portion. Found here are about 450,000 clones, about 88% of them singletons; the top ten hold 2.5% to 3%.

This sequence joins TRBV28 and TRBJ1-1; D call uncertain. This clonotype originated in a person between 18 and 65 years old who received the Ad26.COV2.S COVID-19 vaccine or a placebo. The starting material was peripheral blood, obtained in a trial of Ad26.COV2.S vaccine versus placebo. Written as DNA, the CDR3 is TGTGCCAGCAGTTTGTACCCCCCGACGGCTCCGAACACTGAAGCTTTCTTT. Residues: CASSLYPPTAPNTEAFF. The complete variable domain, with remaining parts taken from reference TRBV28 and TRBJ1-1, reads DVKVTQSSRYLVKRTGEKVFLECVQDMDHENMFWYRQDPGLGLRLIYFSYDVKMKEKGDIPEGYSVSREKKERFSLILESASTNQTSMYLCASSLYPPTAPNTEAFFGQGTRLTVV.